Below, 21 T cell receptor beta chains from the same sample are listed, as sequenced in a study of blood T cell repertoires in COVID-19. Libraries were prepared by immunoSEQ multiplex PCR; TCRdb keeps only in-frame clonotypes and omits some of them. The repertoire holds more than 400,000 clones, with around 91% as singletons. Input material: PBMCs or T cells enriched from blood (not recorded which). Every receptor here comes from a man between 18 and 29 years old who had recovered from COVID-19.

The rearrangement uses TRBV11-2 and TRBJ1-1; 8 bases fit TRBD1. After removal of 1 base from V and 3 bases from J, the junction contained 10 bases not matched to a gene. Germline V gives CDR1 SGHAT, CDR2 FQNNGV. The CDR3 is 17 amino acids. CDR3 nucleotide sequence: TGTGCCAGCAGCTTAGTTGGGACAGGCCGTGGTTACACTGAAGCTTTCTTT. Protein sequence: CASSLVGTGRGYTEAFF.

This clone was seen once. The chain has TRBV11-2 and TRBJ2-5; 7 bases map to TRBD2. Germline CDR1 reads SGHAT; CDR2 reads FQNNGV. V shed 0 bases, J shed 5 bases, and the junction held 12 bases outside the gene matches. The length of the CDR3 is 17 residues. The CDR3: CASSLDRAGRERETQYF. CDR3 bases: TGTGCCAGCAGCTTAGATCGGGCAGGGCGGGAGAGGGAGACCCAGTACTTC.

Only one count was recorded for this clone. The chain joins TRBV7-9 to TRBJ2-2, with TRBD2 matching 8 bases. From germline, CDR1 is SEHNR and CDR2 FQNEAQ (reference sequence). Trimming at V came to 5 bases and at J to 5 bases, leaving 10 bases not matched to a gene. The CDR3 is 16 residues long. The CDR3 spells CASSISSGRGTGELFF. The CDR3 nucleotides read TGTGCCAGCAGCATCTCAAGCGGGAGAGGTACCGGGGAGCTGTTTTTT.

This chain uses TRBV28 with TRBJ1-5; D unresolved. The V and J ends lost 7 bases and 2 bases respectively, with 18 bases between them. The CDR3 contains 16 residues. CDR1 and CDR2 (germline): MDHEN, SYDVKM. CDR3 DNA sequence: TGTGCCAGCACCCGAAGGTCGGGGAGCGGCAATCAGCCCCAGCATTTT. Protein sequence: CASTRRSGSGNQPQHF.

This clone has just one count. The chain combines TRBV3-1 (or the pseudogene TRBV3-2) with TRBJ2-5; 9 nucleotides line up with TRBD2. The germline gives CDR1 LGHDT, CDR2 YNNKEL (reference sequence). This CDR3 region has 16 residues. With 1 base clipped from V and 5 bases from J, the junction kept 8 bases outside the gene matches. This chain's CDR3 is CASSQGGTSWAETQYF. The CDR3 region has the DNA TGTGCCAGCAGCCAAGGGGGGACTAGCTGGGCGGAGACCCAGTACTTC.

The chain combines TRBV2 with TRBJ2-7; D remains ambiguous. CDR1 and CDR2 (germline): SNHLY, FYNNEI. The germline V and J ends were trimmed by 4 bases and 5 bases, with 6 bases remaining between them. This CDR3 comprises 11 residues. CDR3 loop: CASSVYNEQYF. Here the CDR3 DNA reads TGTGCCAGCAGTGTTTATAACGAGCAGTACTTC.

As for this clone: Additional DNA sequences in this sample encode the identical CDR3. The genes are TRBV3-1 (or the pseudogene TRBV3-2) and TRBJ1-3, with TRBD1 matching over 7 bases. The CDR3 consists of 16 residues. V gave up 1 base and J gave up 0 bases; unmatched junction bases: 3. The germline V gene has CDR1 LGHDT and CDR2 YNNKEL (reference sequence). CDR3 protein: CASSQGQGSSGNTIYF. CDR3 DNA: TGTGCCAGCAGCCAAGGACAGGGCTCCTCTGGAAACACCATATATTTT.

This chain's CDR3 is CASSFRGFDTIYF. DNA of the CDR3: TGTGCCAGCAGTTTCAGGGGGTTTGACACCATATATTTT. The rearrangement uses TRBV28 and TRBJ1-3; 7 bases are a match to TRBD1. Germline-derived CDR1 and CDR2 are MDHEN and SYDVKM. Unmatched junction bases numbered 4, after V lost 3 bases and J lost 8 bases. The CDR3 length is 13 residues.

The sample holds a few counts of this clone. In the same sample, other DNA sequences code for this CDR3. This rearrangement joins TRBV19 to TRBJ1-1; 7 bases line up with TRBD1. CDR1 and CDR2 from the germline V gene are LNHDA and SQIVND (reference sequence). The length of the CDR3 is 12 residues. The trim removed 9 bases at V and 1 base at J, leaving 2 bases unmatched. The CDR3 DNA is TGTGCCAGCAGGACAGGGAACACTGAAGCTTTCTTT. Translation gives CASRTGNTEAFF.

V is TRBV3-1 (or the pseudogene TRBV3-2) and J is TRBJ2-2, with D possibly TRBD1 on 5 matching bases. The V gene's germline CDR1 is LGHDT and CDR2 YNNKEL (reference sequence). This CDR3 is 15 amino acids long. V was shortened by 1 base and J by 5 bases, with 11 bases between the two germline ends. The CDR3 DNA is TGTGCCAGCAGCCAAGGGCAGGGTCGGACCGGGGAGCTGTTTTTT. As protein: CASSQGQGRTGELFF.

V is TRBV7-9 and J is TRBJ2-1, with 8 bases lining up with TRBD2. V lost 4 bases and J lost 7; bases outside the gene matches: 6. In germline, CDR1 is SEHNR, CDR2 FQNEAQ (reference sequence). The CDR3 consists of 14 residues. The CDR3: CASSSVGLVNEQFF. The CDR3, as DNA: TGTGCCAGCAGCTCCGTGGGACTAGTGAATGAGCAGTTCTTC.

The chain combines TRBV9 with TRBJ1-6; TRBD1 might be the D (5 bases). The germline CDR1 and CDR2 sequences are SGDLS and YYNGEE. The germline V and J ends were trimmed by 0 bases and 5 bases, with 12 bases remaining between them. The CDR3 consists of 16 residues. CDR3 in DNA: TGTGCCAGCAGCGTAGGAGGAGGGACTGATAATTCACCCCTCCACTTT. This translates into CASSVGGGTDNSPLHF.

The rearrangement links TRBV29-1 to TRBJ1-2; 9 positions agree with TRBD1. V dropped 5 bases and J dropped 10; count of bases not matched to a gene: 8. The germline gives CDR1 SQVTM, CDR2 ANQGSEA. The CDR3 is 12 amino acids. In DNA, the CDR3 is TGCAGCGTTATAAGGGACAGGGCCGACTACACCTTC. Protein product: CSVIRDRADYTF.

The CDR3 is CASSIGLRGLAKNIQYF. The CDR3, as DNA: TGTGCCAGTAGTATCGGCCTCAGGGGGCTAGCCAAAAACATTCAGTACTTC. This sequence joins TRBV19 and TRBJ2-4; 8 bases are shared with TRBD1. This CDR3 region has 17 residues. CDR1 and CDR2 from the germline V gene are LNHDA and SQIVND (reference sequence). The V gene end was trimmed by 3 bases and the J gene end by 0 bases; junction bases not matched to a gene: 7.

V gene TRBV16 combines with J gene TRBJ1-3; tentative D call: TRBD1 (6 bases). V lost 2 bases and J lost 3, with 11 bases in between. Germline lookup yields CDR1 KGHSY and CDR2 FQNENV. This CDR3 spans 15 amino acids. The CDR3 DNA is TGTGCCAGCAGCCAAGCGGGGGCTCGTGGAAACACCATATATTTT. Its translation is CASSQAGARGNTIYF.

V and J are TRBV18 and TRBJ1-6; 10 positions match TRBD1. Losses at the gene ends were 8 bases for V and 8 bases for J; bases not matched to a gene: 6. The CDR3 runs to 14 residues. The germline CDR1 and CDR2 sequences are KGHSH and LQKENI. The CDR3 nucleotides are TGTGCCAGCGCCAGGGACAGGGGACATTCACCCCTCCACTTT. Its translation: CASARDRGHSPLHF.

The rearrangement joins TRBV30 to TRBJ1-5; D is possibly TRBD1 (5 bases). The CDR3 extends over 13 amino acids. Trimming removed 2 bases from V and 5 bases from J, with 10 bases in between. Germline CDR1 reads GTSNPN; CDR2 reads SVGIG (reference sequence). CDR3 coding DNA: TGTGCCTGGAGTAGGGTAGGGGATCAGCCCCAGCATTTT. Amino acids: CAWSRVGDQPQHF. Based on the CDR3 plus reference TRBV30 and TRBJ1-5, the full variable domain is SQTIHQWPATLVQPVGSPLSLECTVEGTSNPNLYWYRQAAGRGLQLLFYSVGIGQISSEVPQNLSASRPQDRQFILSSKKLLLSDSGFYLCAWSRVGDQPQHFGDGTRLSIL.

The CDR3: CASSPTGTQETQYF. For the CDR3, the DNA is TGTGCCAGCTCACCAACAGGGACCCAAGAGACCCAGTACTTC. The chain links TRBV18 to TRBJ2-5; maybe TRBD1 (6 bases). The V gene's germline CDR1 is KGHSH and CDR2 LQKENI. With 2 bases removed from V and 1 base from J, the gap between germline ends came to 8 bases. The CDR3 spans 14 residues.

This clone has just one count. The chain uses TRBV4-1 and TRBJ2-3; 8 nucleotides line up with TRBD2. The CDR3 extends over 14 amino acids. Germline-derived CDR1 and CDR2 are MGHRA and YSYEKL. V trimming: 1 base; J trimming: 5 bases; junction bases outside the gene matches: 2. The CDR3 DNA sequence: TGCGCCAGCAGCCAAGTAGCGGGACTAGATACGCAGTATTTT. Its translation is CASSQVAGLDTQYF.

The chain links TRBV9 to TRBJ1-1; D not certain. V lost 3 bases, J lost 3 bases, and 12 bases lay in between. CDR1 is SGDLS, CDR2 YYNGEE, per germline. This CDR3 has 14 residues. The CDR3 DNA is TGTGCCAGCAGCGCCCACCGGTCTGACACTGAAGCTTTCTTT. Translation gives CASSAHRSDTEAFF. The full variable domain, its missing parts supplied by reference TRBV9 and TRBJ1-1, is DSGVTQTPKHLITATGQRVTLRCSPRSGDLSVYWYQQSLDQGLQFLIQYYNGEERAKGNILERFSAQQFPDLHSELNLSSLELGDSALYFCASSAHRSDTEAFFGQGTRLTVV.

V and J are TRBV5-5 and TRBJ2-2; tentative D call: TRBD1 (5 bases). Trimming left V 4 bases short and J 6 bases short, with 10 bases between. The CDR3 spans 13 residues. The germline CDR1 and CDR2 sequences are SGHKS and YYEKEE (reference sequence). The CDR3 DNA is TGTGCCAGCAGCCCGATAGGGGCCGGGGAGCTGTTTTTT. This codes for CASSPIGAGELFF.